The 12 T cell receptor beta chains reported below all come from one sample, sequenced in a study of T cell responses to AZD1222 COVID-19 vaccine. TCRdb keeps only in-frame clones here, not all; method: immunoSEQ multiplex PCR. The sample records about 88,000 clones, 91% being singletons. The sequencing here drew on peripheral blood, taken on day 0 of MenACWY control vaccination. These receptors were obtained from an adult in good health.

The DNA of the CDR3 is TGTGCCAGCAGCCCCGGCCGGGGTGAAAAACTGTTTTTT. Translating gives CASSPGRGEKLFF. The V gene is TRBV11-2, the J gene TRBJ1-4; D uncertain. The length of the CDR3 is 13 residues. Trimming removed 5 bases at V and 7 bases at J, with 11 bases between. CDR1 SGHAT and CDR2 FQNNGV come from the germline V gene. Filled out from reference TRBV11-2 and TRBJ1-4, the complete variable domain reads EAGVAQSPRYKIIEKRQSVAFWCNPISGHATLYWYQQILGQGPKLLIQFQNNGVVDDSQLPKDRFSAERLKGVDSTLKIQPAKLEDSAVYLCASSPGRGEKLFFGSGTQLSVL.

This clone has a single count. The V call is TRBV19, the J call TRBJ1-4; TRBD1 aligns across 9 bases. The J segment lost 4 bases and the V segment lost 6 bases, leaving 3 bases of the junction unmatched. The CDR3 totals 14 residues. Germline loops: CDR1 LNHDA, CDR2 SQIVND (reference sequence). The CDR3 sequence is CASRDRGNNEKLFF. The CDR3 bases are TGTGCCAGTAGAGACAGGGGGAATAATGAAAAACTGTTTTTT.

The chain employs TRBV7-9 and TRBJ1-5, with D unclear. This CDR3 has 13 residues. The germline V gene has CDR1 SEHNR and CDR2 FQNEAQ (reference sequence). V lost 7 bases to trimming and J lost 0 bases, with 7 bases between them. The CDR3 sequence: CASTDNSNQPQHF. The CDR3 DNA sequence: TGTGCCAGCACCGATAATAGCAATCAGCCCCAGCATTTT.

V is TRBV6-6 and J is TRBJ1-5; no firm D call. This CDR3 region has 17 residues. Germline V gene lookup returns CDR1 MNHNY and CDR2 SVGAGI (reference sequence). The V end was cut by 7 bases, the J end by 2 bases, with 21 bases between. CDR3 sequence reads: CASIRGLSGVGNQPQHF. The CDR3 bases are TGTGCCAGCATTCGTGGTCTCAGCGGGGTTGGCAATCAGCCCCAGCATTTT.

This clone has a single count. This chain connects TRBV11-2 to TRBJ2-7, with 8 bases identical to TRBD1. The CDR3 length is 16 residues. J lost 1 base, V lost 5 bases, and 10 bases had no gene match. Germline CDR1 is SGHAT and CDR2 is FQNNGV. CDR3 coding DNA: TGTGCCAGCAGCGGCTGGGACAGGCGTTCTTCCTACGAGCAGTACTTC. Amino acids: CASSGWDRRSSYEQYF.

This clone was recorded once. The CDR3 here is CASSPGVNQPQHF. In nucleotides, the CDR3 is TGTGCCAGCAGCCCGGGAGTTAATCAGCCCCAGCATTTT. The V and J genes are TRBV14 and TRBJ1-5; no reliable D call. V lost 4 bases and J lost 4, with 8 bases in between. Per the germline V gene, CDR1 is SGHDN and CDR2 is FVKESK. The CDR3 contains 13 residues. The variable domain in full, completed from reference TRBV14 and TRBJ1-5, reads EAGVTQFPSHSVIEKGQTVTLRCDPISGHDNLYWYRRVMGKEIKFLLHFVKESKQDESGMPNNRFLAERTGGTYSTLKVQPAELEDSGVYFCASSPGVNQPQHFGDGTRLSIL.

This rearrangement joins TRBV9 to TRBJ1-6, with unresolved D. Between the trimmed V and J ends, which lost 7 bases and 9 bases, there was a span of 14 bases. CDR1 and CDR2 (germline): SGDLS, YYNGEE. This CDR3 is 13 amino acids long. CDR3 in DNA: TGTGCCAGCGGCGAAAGTGTTAGTTCACCCCTCCACTTT. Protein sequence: CASGESVSSPLHF.

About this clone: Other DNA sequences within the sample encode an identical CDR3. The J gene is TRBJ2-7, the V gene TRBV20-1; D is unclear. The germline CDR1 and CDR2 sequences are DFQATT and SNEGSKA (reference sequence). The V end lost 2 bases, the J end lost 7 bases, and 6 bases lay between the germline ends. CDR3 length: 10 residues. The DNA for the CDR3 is TGCAGTGCTAGATGGGGAGAGCAGTACTTC. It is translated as CSARWGEQYF.

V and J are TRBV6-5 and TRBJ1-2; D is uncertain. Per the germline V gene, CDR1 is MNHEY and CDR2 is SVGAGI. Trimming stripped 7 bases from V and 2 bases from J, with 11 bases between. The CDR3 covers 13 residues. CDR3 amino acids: CASTAGLNYGYTF. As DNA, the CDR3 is TGTGCCAGCACCGCGGGCCTCAACTATGGCTACACCTTC.

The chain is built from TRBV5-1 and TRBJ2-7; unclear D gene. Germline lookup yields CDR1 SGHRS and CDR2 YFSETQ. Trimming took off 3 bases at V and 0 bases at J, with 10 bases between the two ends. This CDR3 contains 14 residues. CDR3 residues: CASSSTSFSYEQYF. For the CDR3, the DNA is TGCGCCAGCAGCTCTACGTCATTCTCCTACGAGCAGTACTTC.

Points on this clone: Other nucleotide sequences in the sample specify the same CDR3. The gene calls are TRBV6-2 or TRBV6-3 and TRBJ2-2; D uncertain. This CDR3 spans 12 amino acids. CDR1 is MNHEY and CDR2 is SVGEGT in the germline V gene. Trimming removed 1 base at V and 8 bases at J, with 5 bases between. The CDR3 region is CASSYLGGELFF. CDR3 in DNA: TGTGCCAGCAGTTACTTGGGAGGGGAGCTGTTTTTT.

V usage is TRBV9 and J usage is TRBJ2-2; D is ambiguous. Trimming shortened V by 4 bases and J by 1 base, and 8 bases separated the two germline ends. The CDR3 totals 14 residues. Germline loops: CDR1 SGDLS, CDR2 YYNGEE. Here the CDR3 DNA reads TGTGCCAGCAGCCCCCGGAGGAACACCGGGGAGCTGTTTTTT. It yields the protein CASSPRRNTGELFF. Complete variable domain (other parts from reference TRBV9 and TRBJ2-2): DSGVTQTPKHLITATGQRVTLRCSPRSGDLSVYWYQQSLDQGLQFLIQYYNGEERAKGNILERFSAQQFPDLHSELNLSSLELGDSALYFCASSPRRNTGELFFGEGSRLTVL.